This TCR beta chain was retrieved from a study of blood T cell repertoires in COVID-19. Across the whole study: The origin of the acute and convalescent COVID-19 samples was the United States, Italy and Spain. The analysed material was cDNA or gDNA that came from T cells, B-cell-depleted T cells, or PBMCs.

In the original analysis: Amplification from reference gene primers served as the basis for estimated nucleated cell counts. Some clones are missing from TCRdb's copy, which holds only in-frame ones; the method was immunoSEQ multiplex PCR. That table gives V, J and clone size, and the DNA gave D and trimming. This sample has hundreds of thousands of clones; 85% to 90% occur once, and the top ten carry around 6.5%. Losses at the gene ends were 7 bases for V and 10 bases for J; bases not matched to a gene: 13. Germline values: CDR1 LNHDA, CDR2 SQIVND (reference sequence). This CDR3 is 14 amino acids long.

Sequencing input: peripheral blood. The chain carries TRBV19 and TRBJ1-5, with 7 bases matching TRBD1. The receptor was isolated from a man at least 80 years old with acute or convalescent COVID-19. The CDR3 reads CASTNLGQVVPQHF. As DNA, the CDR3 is TGTGCCAGTACTAACCTTGGACAGGTCGTCCCCCAGCATTTT. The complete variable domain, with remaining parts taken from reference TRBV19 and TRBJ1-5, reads DGGITQSPKYLFRKEGQNVTLSCEQNLNHDAMYWYRQDPGQGLRLIYYSQIVNDFQKGDIAEGYSVSREKKESFPLTVTSAQKNPTAFYLCASTNLGQVVPQHFGDGTRLSIL.